This passage covers 27 T cell receptor beta chains from one sample sequenced in a study of T cells in Graves' hyperthyroidism and ophthalmopathy. TCR beta CDR3 regions were amplified from RNA transcripts. When the TCR CDR3 underwent first-round RT-PCR, the HTBI primer set was used. Using its own MiXCR run on the multiplex PCR reads, TCRdb lists one record per CDR3 protein. The table has under 350,000 distinct CDR3 sequences, 15% to 20% seen once. Sequencing was done on a sample of blood. The receptors come from a woman between 50 and 59 years old with Graves' hyperthyroidism.

About this clonotype itself: Compared with germline, one end of the junction differs, possibly owing to a read error. The chain employs TRBV6-1 and TRBJ1-1; D possibly corresponds to TRBD1 (6 bases). This CDR3 is built from 13 residues. CDR1 MNHNS and CDR2 SASEGT come from the germline V gene. The CDR3, as DNA: TGTGCCAGCAGGGAAGACAGGCACACTGAAGCTTTCTTT. Its translation is CASREDRHTEAFF.

This clonotype was observed a handful of times. The rearrangement joins TRBV5-1 to TRBJ1-2, with 9 bases matching TRBD1. The CDR3 spans 17 residues. V trimming: 4 bases; J trimming: 0 bases; junction bases outside the gene matches: 10. The V gene's germline CDR1 is SGHRS and CDR2 YFSETQ. For the CDR3, the DNA is TGCGCCAGCAGCCCCGACAGGGGGTTTCTTACTAACTATGGCTACACCTTC. Translation gives CASSPDRGFLTNYGYTF.

The chain employs TRBV12-3 or TRBV12-4 and TRBJ2-1; 9 bases fit TRBD2. The V segment lost 6 bases and the J segment 5 bases; nucleotides outside the gene matches: 5. The CDR3 is 14 amino acids. The CDR3 region has the DNA TGTGCCAGCAGGCTGACTAGCGGACACAATGAGCAGTTCTTC. This encodes CASRLTSGHNEQFF.

This rearrangement joins TRBV5-1 to TRBJ2-2; D gene uncertain. The V end was cut by 1 base, the J end by 1 base, with 8 bases between. This CDR3 has 15 amino acids. From germline, CDR1 is SGHRS and CDR2 YFSETQ. Here the CDR3 reads CASSLSTGNTGELFF. The CDR3 DNA is TGCGCCAGCAGCTTGAGCACGGGGAACACCGGGGAGCTGTTTTTT.

Only a few counts were recorded for this clonotype. The genes are TRBV4-1 and TRBJ2-1; perhaps TRBD2 as D (5 bases). Germline loops: CDR1 MGHRA, CDR2 YSYEKL. With 2 bases removed from V and 4 bases from J, the gap between germline ends came to 9 bases. The CDR3 has 14 residues. The chain's CDR3 is CASSQSGLYNEQFF. The CDR3 DNA follows: TGCGCCAGCAGCCAATCTGGACTTTACAATGAGCAGTTCTTC.

J is TRBJ2-7 and V is TRBV4-1; no clear D gene. The better agreement between TRBJ2-1 and the DNA end casts doubt on the J call. The V gene's germline CDR1 is MGHRA and CDR2 YSYEKL. The CDR3 spans 13 residues. CDR3 bases: TGCGCCAGCAGCCAAGGTCTCTCCTACGAGCAGTTCTTC. It specifies CASSQGLSYEQFF.

The chain has TRBV28 and TRBJ1-2; 7 bases are shared with TRBD1. Germline lookup yields CDR1 MDHEN and CDR2 SYDVKM. V shed 5 bases and J 3 bases; nucleotides not matched to a gene: 9. The CDR3 consists of 15 residues. The CDR3 nucleotides are TGTGCCAGCAGTCCCGGGACAGCTACTGACTATGGCTACACCTTC. This gives the protein CASSPGTATDYGYTF.

CDR3 DNA: TGTGCCAGCAGCTTGGCGGCCGATCAATCAGATACGCAGTATTTT. Translation: CASSLAADQSDTQYF. This chain uses TRBV5-6 with TRBJ2-3; D not certain. V was clipped by 0 bases and J by 4 bases, with 12 bases between them. Germline V gene data show CDR1 as SGHDT and CDR2 as YYEEEE. This CDR3 comprises 15 residues. The entire variable domain, with the rest obtained from reference TRBV5-6 and TRBJ2-3, is as follows: DAGVTQSPTHLIKTRGQQVTLRCSPKSGHDTVSWYQQALGQGPQFIFQYYEEEERQRGNFPDRFSGHQFPNYSSELNVNALLLGDSALYLCASSLAADQSDTQYFGPGTRLTVL.

With regard to this clonotype: A much bigger clone sits one base away, suggesting this may be a read error. The V call is TRBV12-3 or TRBV12-4, the J call TRBJ2-5; D unresolved. The CDR3 is 14 amino acids. CDR3 nucleotides: TGTGCCAGCAGTTTTGAACTCGAAGGAGAGATCCAGTACTTC. Translated, it gives CASSFELEGEIQYF.

The chain uses TRBV20-1 and TRBJ1-2, with 7 bases identical to TRBD1. The ends lost 5 bases at V and 0 bases at J; junction bases unmatched: 6. Germline V lookup: CDR1 DFQATT, CDR2 SNEGSKA (reference sequence). The CDR3 runs to 14 residues. The CDR3 bases are TGCAGTGCTCTCCGGGACAGCTCTAACTATGGCTACACCTTC. Its protein product is CSALRDSSNYGYTF.

The chain employs TRBV29-1 and TRBJ1-3; the D is unclear. Germline V gene sequence: CDR1 SQVTM, CDR2 ANQGSEA. The CDR3 sequence is 14 residues long. Between the trimmed V and J ends, which lost 0 bases and 0 bases, there was a span of 6 bases. The CDR3 reads CSVEDGVSGNTIYF. DNA of the CDR3: TGCAGCGTTGAAGATGGGGTCTCTGGAAACACCATATATTTT.

This clonotype was seen many times. The chain employs TRBV18 and TRBJ1-1, with D unresolved. CDR1 and CDR2 (germline): KGHSH, LQKENI. Trimming stripped 3 bases from V and 4 bases from J, with 21 bases between. The length of the CDR3 is 17 residues. In DNA form, the CDR3 reads TGTGCCAGCTCACCGAACACCGGGTCGCCCGGCGCCACTGAAGCTTTCTTT. It translates to CASSPNTGSPGATEAFF.

This clonotype has at least ten counts. The genes are TRBV5-1 and TRBJ2-5, with 11 bases lining up with TRBD1. The J segment lost 4 bases and the V segment lost 3 bases, leaving 8 bases of the junction unmatched. The CDR3 totals 16 residues. The germline V gene encodes CDR1 SGHRS and CDR2 YFSETQ. The CDR3 here is CASSSGTGGSRETQYF. DNA for the CDR3: TGCGCCAGCAGCTCTGGGACAGGGGGAAGTCGAGAGACCCAGTACTTC.

Notes on this clonotype: Being one base from a much bigger clone, this may be a read error. The chain couples TRBV10-3 to TRBJ2-1; perhaps D is TRBD1 or TRBD2 (5 bases each). There are 16 residues in the CDR3. Per germline, CDR1 ENHRY and CDR2 SYGVKD. CDR3 amino acids: CAVRDVLTSSYNEQFF. CDR3 in DNA: TGTGCCGTCAGGGACGTTTTGACCAGCTCCTACAATGAGCAGTTCTTC.

This clonotype was counted at least ten times. The rearrangement uses TRBV12-3 or TRBV12-4 and TRBJ1-2; D is possibly TRBD1 (5 bases). The CDR3 is 13 amino acids. Trimming stripped 2 bases from V and 7 bases from J, with 11 bases between. Here the CDR3 reads CASSLSPGSGYTF. In nucleotides, the CDR3 is TGTGCCAGCAGTTTATCGCCAGGGTCTGGCTACACCTTC.

This clonotype was counted ten times or more. V usage is TRBV28 and J usage is TRBJ2-5; D possibly corresponds to TRBD1 (6 bases). CDR1 and CDR2 from the germline V gene are MDHEN and SYDVKM. V was trimmed by 1 base and J by 5 bases, leaving 8 bases between them. This CDR3 has 13 residues. The CDR3 sequence: CASSLYRDETQYF. The CDR3 DNA follows: TGTGCCAGCAGTTTATACAGGGATGAGACCCAGTACTTC.

This clonotype was found many times. The rearrangement joins TRBV6-1 to TRBJ1-1, with 9 bases fitting TRBD1. CDR3 length: 16 residues. Trimming at V came to 6 bases and at J to 1 base, leaving 9 bases not matched to a gene. Germline loops: CDR1 MNHNS, CDR2 SASEGT. CDR3 region: CASRGDRALANTEAFF. Here the CDR3 DNA reads TGTGCCAGCAGAGGGGACAGGGCATTGGCGAACACTGAAGCTTTCTTT.

This clonotype was seen only a few times. The chain has TRBV20-1 and TRBJ1-5; tentative D call: TRBD1 (5 bases). Germline lookup yields CDR1 DFQATT and CDR2 SNEGSKA (reference sequence). The ends were cut back, 5 bases at V and 5 bases at J, with 16 bases in the middle. The CDR3 is 14 residues long. The CDR3 reads CSAGNQGLYQPQHF. CDR3 coding DNA: TGCAGTGCTGGGAACCAGGGACTCTATCAGCCCCAGCATTTT.

This clonotype was observed many times. The chain carries TRBV20-1 and TRBJ1-1, with D unclear. The V gene lost 0 bases and the J gene lost 1 base, with 9 bases spanning the gap. This CDR3 is built from 14 residues. Per germline, CDR1 DFQATT and CDR2 SNEGSKA (reference sequence). CDR3 coding DNA: TGCAGTGCTAGAGATCCAGGAGGGAACACTGAAGCTTTCTTT. This translates into CSARDPGGNTEAFF.

The chain combines TRBV20-1 with TRBJ1-5, with TRBD1 matching over 8 bases. The CDR3 contains 16 residues. The trim removed 0 bases at V and 3 bases at J, leaving 7 bases unmatched. CDR1 DFQATT and CDR2 SNEGSKA come from the germline V gene (reference sequence). CDR3 region: CSARDYGQGVNQPQHF. CDR3 sequence (DNA): TGCAGTGCTAGAGACTATGGACAGGGCGTCAATCAGCCCCAGCATTTT.

The gene calls are TRBV29-1 and TRBJ2-7, with D tentatively TRBD2 (5 bases). This CDR3 is 11 amino acids long. Germline lookup yields CDR1 SQVTM and CDR2 ANQGSEA. The germline V and J ends were trimmed by 8 bases and 5 bases, with 13 bases remaining between them. The CDR3 DNA reads TGCAGCTCTCTCTTAGCGAACGAGCAGTACTTC. Translated, it gives CSSLLANEQYF.

This chain joins TRBV30 and TRBJ2-7; D is ambiguous. Germline V gene data show CDR1 as GTSNPN and CDR2 as SVGIG (reference sequence). This CDR3 spans 14 amino acids. V lost 2 bases to trimming and J lost 0 bases, with 11 bases between them. The CDR3 nucleotides read TGTGCCTGGAGTAGTCAGGTACACTCCTACGAGCAGTACTTC. Its protein is CAWSSQVHSYEQYF.

V and J are TRBV18 and TRBJ2-1; either TRBD1 or TRBD2 may supply D (5 bases each). CDR3 size: 17 residues. V gave up 3 bases and J gave up 4 bases, with 19 bases separating them. Germline assignment: CDR1 KGHSH and CDR2 LQKENI. CDR3 nucleotides: TGTGCCAGCTCACCCCGGGGCAGCTCCGAGAATTACAATGAGCAGTTCTTC. Protein: CASSPRGSSENYNEQFF.

This clonotype was detected a few times. This sequence joins TRBV5-1 and TRBJ2-1; possibly TRBD1 for D (6 bases). Trimming shortened V by 4 bases and J by 15 bases, and 26 bases separated the two germline ends. The CDR3 contains 15 residues. The germline gives CDR1 SGHRS, CDR2 YFSETQ. CDR3 sequence reads: CASSPDSIPFLFGFF. The CDR3, as DNA: TGCGCCAGCAGCCCGGACAGTATCCCGTTTCTATTTGGGTTCTTC. The variable domain in full, completed from reference TRBV5-1 and TRBJ2-1, reads KAGVTQTPRYLIKTRGQQVTLSCSPISGHRSVSWYQQTPGQGLQFLFEYFSETQRNKGNFPGRFSGRQFSNSRSEMNVSTLELGDSALYLCASSPDSIPFLFGFFGPGTRLTVL.

This clonotype was recorded only once. The chain combines TRBV10-3 with TRBJ1-2, with 7 bases lining up with TRBD1. The CDR3 length is 13 residues. Trimming at V came to 10 bases and at J to 2 bases, leaving 7 bases not matched to a gene. Germline V gene lookup returns CDR1 ENHRY and CDR2 SYGVKD. DNA for the CDR3: TGTGCCACCACTGCGGACAGGAACTATGGCTACACCTTC. This encodes CATTADRNYGYTF.

This clonotype has ten or more counts. DNA for the CDR3: TGTGCCAGCAGCCTGGGGGGGGCGATTGAGCAGTTCTTC. It encodes CASSLGGAIEQFF. This chain connects TRBV7-3 to TRBJ2-1; possible D gene TRBD2, 7 bases. V gave up 5 bases and J gave up 9 bases, with 14 bases separating them. The CDR3 runs to 13 residues. Per germline, CDR1 SGHTA and CDR2 FQGTGA.

This clonotype was seen ten or more times. The J gene is TRBJ1-1, the V gene TRBV12-3 or TRBV12-4; a possible D gene is TRBD1 (6 bases). Trimming stripped 4 bases from V and 7 bases from J, with 16 bases between. The length of the CDR3 is 14 residues. CDR3 DNA: TGTGCCAGCAGTTCCAGGGGACCTGGGAGTGAAGCTTTCTTT. This sequence encodes CASSSRGPGSEAFF.